What follows describes a single T cell receptor beta chain. Its specificity is not known. Naive CD8 cells, CD45RO-negative and positively selected for CCR7, excluded terminally differentiated effector memory CD45RA+ cells. The V and J ends lost 3 bases and 0 bases respectively, with 18 bases between them. The CDR3 is 18 residues long. The germline gives CDR1 LNHDA, CDR2 SQIVND (reference sequence). This sample is drawn from a study of shared clonotypes between healthy human individuals. Study-level background: Three plates were used per donor for CD4 naive, three for CD4 memory, two for CD8 naive and one for CD8 memory.

Splitting of each subset's genomic DNA was done evenly across several immunoSEQ plates. Only in-frame clones appear in the TCRdb table, and some are missing; sequencing was by immunoSEQ multiplex PCR. The sample shows around 2.1 million clones, about 93% of them seen only once. Whole-study results and caveats: A handful of donors showed sharing of around 5% of naive CD4 clonotypes.

The source of this sequence is a man aged 18-30 years in good health. Some clones in this sample may be carry-over from other donors' samples. Source material: naive CD8+ T cells from PBMCs. The V call is TRBV19, the J call TRBJ2-1, with D perhaps matching TRBD2 (5 bases). The CDR3 sequence is CASSMPEGSPRSYNEQFF. The DNA for the CDR3 is TGTGCCAGTAGTATGCCAGAGGGAAGTCCGCGCTCCTACAATGAGCAGTTCTTC.